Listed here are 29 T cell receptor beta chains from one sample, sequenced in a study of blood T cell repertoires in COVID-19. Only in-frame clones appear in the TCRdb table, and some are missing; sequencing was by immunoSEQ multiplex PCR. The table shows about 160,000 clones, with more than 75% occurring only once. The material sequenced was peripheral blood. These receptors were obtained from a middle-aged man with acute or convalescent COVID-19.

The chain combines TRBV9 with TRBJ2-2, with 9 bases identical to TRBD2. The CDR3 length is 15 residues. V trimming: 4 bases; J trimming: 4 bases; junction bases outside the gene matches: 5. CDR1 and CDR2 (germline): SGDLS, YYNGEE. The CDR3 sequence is CASSTSGGFTGELFF. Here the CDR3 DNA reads TGTGCCAGCAGCACCAGCGGGGGGTTCACCGGGGAGCTGTTTTTT. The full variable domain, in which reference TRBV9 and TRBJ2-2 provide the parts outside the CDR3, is DSGVTQTPKHLITATGQRVTLRCSPRSGDLSVYWYQQSLDQGLQFLIQYYNGEERAKGNILERFSAQQFPDLHSELNLSSLELGDSALYFCASSTSGGFTGELFFGEGSRLTVL.

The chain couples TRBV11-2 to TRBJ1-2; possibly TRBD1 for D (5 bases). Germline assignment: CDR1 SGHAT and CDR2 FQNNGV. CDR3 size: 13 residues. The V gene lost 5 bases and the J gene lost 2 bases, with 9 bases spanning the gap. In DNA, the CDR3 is TGTGCCAGCAGCGGGGGACTGAACTATGGCTACACCTTC. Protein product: CASSGGLNYGYTF.

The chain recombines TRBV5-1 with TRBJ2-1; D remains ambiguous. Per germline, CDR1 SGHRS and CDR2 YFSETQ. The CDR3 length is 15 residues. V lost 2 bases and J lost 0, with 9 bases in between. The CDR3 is CASSFTDSSYNEQFF. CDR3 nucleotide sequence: TGCGCCAGCAGCTTCACTGATAGCTCCTACAATGAGCAGTTCTTC.

The CDR3 loop reads CASSQDQGSQPQHF. The DNA of the CDR3 is TGCGCCAGCAGCCAAGATCAAGGGAGTCAGCCCCAGCATTTT. The genes are TRBV4-3 and TRBJ1-5; D not resolved. There are 14 residues in the CDR3. V was trimmed by 0 bases and J by 6 bases, leaving 9 bases between them. CDR1 LGHNA and CDR2 YSLEER come from the germline V gene.

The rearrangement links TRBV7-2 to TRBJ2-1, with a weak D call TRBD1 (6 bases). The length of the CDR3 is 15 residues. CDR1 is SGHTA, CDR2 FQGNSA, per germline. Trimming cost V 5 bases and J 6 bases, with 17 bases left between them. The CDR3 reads CASSHEGTHGNEQFF. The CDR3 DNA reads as TGTGCCAGCAGCCACGAAGGGACACACGGCAATGAGCAGTTCTTC.

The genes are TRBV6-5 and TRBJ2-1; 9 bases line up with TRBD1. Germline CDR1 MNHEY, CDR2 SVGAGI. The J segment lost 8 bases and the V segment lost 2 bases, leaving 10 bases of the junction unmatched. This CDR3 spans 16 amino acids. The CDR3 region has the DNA TGTGCCAGCAGTTACGCTCAACCGGGACAGGGATATGAGCAGTTCTTC. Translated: CASSYAQPGQGYEQFF.

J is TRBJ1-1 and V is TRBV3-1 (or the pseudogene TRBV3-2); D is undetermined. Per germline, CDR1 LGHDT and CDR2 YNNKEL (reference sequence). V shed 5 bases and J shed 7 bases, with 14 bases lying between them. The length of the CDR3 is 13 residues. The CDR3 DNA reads TGTGCCAGCAGCTTCCTTGCGGGAAATGAAGCTTTCTTT. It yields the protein CASSFLAGNEAFF.

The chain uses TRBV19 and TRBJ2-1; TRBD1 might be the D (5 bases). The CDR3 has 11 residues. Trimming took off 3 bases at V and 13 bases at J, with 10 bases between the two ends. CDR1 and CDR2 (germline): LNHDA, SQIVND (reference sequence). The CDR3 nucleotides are TGTGCCAGTAGTATCCAGGGCATACAGTTCTTC. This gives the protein CASSIQGIQFF.

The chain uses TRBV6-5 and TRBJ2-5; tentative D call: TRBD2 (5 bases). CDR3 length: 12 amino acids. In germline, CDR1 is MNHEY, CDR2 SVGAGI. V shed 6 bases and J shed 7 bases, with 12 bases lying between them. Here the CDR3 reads CASRHGEGTQYF. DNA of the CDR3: TGTGCCAGCAGGCACGGGGAAGGGACCCAGTACTTC.

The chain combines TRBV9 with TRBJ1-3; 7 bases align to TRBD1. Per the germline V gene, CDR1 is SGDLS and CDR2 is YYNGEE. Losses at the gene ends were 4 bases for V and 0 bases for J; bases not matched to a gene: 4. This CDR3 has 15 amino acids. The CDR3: CASSKTGNSGNTIYF. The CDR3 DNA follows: TGTGCCAGCAGCAAGACAGGGAACTCTGGAAACACCATATATTTT.

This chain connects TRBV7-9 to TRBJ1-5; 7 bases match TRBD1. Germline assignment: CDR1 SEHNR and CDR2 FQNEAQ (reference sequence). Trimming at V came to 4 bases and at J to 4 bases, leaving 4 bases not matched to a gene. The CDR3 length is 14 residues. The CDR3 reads CASSSGQINQPQHF. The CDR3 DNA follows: TGTGCCAGCAGCTCGGGACAGATTAATCAGCCCCAGCATTTT.

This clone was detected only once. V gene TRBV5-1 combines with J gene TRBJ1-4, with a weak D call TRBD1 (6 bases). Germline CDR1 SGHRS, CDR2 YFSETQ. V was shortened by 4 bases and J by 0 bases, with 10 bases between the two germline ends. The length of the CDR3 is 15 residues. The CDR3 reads CASSIGQSTNEKLFF. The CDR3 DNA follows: TGCGCCAGCAGCATTGGACAGTCAACTAATGAAAAACTGTTTTTT.

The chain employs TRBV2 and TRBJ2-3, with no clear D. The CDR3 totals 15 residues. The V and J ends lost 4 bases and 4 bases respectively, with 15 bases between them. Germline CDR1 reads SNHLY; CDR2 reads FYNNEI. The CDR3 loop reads CASSVLGSHADTQYF. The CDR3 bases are TGTGCCAGCAGTGTGCTGGGCTCCCATGCAGATACGCAGTATTTT.

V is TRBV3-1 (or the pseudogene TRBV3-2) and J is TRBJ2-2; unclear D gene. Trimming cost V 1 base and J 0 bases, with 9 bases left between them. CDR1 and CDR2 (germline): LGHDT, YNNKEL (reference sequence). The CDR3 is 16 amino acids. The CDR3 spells CASSQGGGSNTGELFF. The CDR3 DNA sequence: TGTGCCAGCAGCCAAGGAGGCGGCTCGAACACCGGGGAGCTGTTTTTT.

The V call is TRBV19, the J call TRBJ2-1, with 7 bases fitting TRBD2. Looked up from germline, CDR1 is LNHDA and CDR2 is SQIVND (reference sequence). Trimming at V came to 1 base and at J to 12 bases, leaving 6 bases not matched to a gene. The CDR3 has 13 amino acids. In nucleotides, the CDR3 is TGTGCCAGTAGTATAGGGGGCTGGGAGGGGCAGTTCTTC. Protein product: CASSIGGWEGQFF.

The CDR3 loop is CASSSVGVYNSPLHF. DNA for the CDR3: TGCGCCAGCAGTTCAGTAGGGGTCTATAATTCACCCCTCCACTTT. The rearrangement joins TRBV5-1 to TRBJ1-6; the D gene is possibly TRBD1 (5 bases). Trimming took off 5 bases at V and 3 bases at J, with 12 bases between the two ends. CDR1 SGHRS and CDR2 YFSETQ come from the germline V gene. This CDR3 has 15 residues.

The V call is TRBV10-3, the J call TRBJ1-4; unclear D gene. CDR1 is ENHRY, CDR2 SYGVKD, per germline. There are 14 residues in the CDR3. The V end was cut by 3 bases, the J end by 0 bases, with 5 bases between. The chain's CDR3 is CAISETATNEKLFF. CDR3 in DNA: TGTGCCATCAGTGAAACTGCAACTAATGAAAAACTGTTTTTT.

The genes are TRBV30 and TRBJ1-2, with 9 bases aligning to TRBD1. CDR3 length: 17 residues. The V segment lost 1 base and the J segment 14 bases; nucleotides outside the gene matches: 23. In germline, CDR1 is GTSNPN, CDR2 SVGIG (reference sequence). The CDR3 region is CAWSAGQGAPKKAENTF. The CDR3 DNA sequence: TGTGCCTGGAGTGCGGGACAGGGAGCCCCGAAGAAGGCCGAAAATACCTTC.

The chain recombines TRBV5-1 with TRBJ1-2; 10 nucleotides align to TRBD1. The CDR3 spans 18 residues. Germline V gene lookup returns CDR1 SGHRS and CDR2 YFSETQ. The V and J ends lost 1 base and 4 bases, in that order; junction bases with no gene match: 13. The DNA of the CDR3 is TGCGCCAGCAGCTTGACCGGGACAGGGGCGTCGTTCTCCTATGGCTACACCTTC. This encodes CASSLTGTGASFSYGYTF.

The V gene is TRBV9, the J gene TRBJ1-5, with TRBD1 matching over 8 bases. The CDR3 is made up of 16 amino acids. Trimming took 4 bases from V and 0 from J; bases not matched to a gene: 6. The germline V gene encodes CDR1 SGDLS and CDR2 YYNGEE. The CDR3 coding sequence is TGTGCCAGCAGCTCAGGACAGGGAGGTAGCAATCAGCCCCAGCATTTT. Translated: CASSSGQGGSNQPQHF.

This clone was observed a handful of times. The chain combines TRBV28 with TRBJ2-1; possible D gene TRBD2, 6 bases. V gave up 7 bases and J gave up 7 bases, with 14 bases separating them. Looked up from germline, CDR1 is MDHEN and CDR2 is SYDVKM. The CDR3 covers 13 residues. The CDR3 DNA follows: TGTGCCAGCATGGCGGGGAAAGGGAATGAGCAGTTCTTC. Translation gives CASMAGKGNEQFF. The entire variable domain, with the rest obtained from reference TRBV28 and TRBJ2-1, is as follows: DVKVTQSSRYLVKRTGEKVFLECVQDMDHENMFWYRQDPGLGLRLIYFSYDVKMKEKGDIPEGYSVSREKKERFSLILESASTNQTSMYLCASMAGKGNEQFFGPGTRLTVL.

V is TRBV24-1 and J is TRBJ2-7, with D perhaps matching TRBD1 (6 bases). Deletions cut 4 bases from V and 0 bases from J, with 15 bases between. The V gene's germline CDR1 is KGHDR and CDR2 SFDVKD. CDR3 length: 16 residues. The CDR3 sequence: CATSEVYQQGSYEQYF. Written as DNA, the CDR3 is TGTGCCACCAGTGAGGTGTATCAACAGGGCTCCTACGAGCAGTACTTC.

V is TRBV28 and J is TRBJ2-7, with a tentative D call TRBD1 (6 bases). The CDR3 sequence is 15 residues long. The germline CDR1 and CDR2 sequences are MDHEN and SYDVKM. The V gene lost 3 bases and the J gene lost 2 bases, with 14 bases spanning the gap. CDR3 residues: CASSFSTGPPYEQYF. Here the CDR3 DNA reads TGTGCCAGCAGTTTCTCGACAGGACCACCCTACGAGCAGTACTTC.

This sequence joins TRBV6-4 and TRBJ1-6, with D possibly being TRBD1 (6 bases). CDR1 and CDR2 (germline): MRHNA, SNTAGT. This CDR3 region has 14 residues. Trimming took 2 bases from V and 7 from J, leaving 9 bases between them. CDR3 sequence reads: CASSDTDRNSPLHF. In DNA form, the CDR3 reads TGTGCCAGCAGTGACACCGACAGGAATTCACCCCTCCACTTT.

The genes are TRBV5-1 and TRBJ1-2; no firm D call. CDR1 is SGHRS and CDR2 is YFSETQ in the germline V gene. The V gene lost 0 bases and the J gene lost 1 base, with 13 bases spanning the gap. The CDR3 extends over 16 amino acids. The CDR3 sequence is CASSLGSGEFNYGYTF. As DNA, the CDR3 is TGCGCCAGCAGCTTGGGTTCCGGGGAATTTAACTATGGCTACACCTTC.

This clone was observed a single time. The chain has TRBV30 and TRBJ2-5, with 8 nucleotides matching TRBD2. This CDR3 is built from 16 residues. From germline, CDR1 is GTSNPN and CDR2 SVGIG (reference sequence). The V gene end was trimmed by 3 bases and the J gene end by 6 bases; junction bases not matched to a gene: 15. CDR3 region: CAWRASGLTSIQTQYF. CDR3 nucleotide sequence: TGTGCCTGGAGAGCTAGCGGGCTGACGTCTATACAGACCCAGTACTTC.

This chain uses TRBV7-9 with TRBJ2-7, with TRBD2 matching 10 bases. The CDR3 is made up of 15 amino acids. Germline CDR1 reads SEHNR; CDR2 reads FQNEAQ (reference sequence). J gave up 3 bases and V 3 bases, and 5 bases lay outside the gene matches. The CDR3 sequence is CASSFFSGGHYEQYF. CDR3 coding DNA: TGTGCCAGCAGCTTCTTTAGCGGGGGGCACTACGAGCAGTACTTC.

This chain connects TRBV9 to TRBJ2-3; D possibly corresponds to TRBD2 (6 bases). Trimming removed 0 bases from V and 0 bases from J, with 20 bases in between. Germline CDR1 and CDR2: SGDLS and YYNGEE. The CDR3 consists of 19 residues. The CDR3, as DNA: TGTGCCAGCAGCGTAGTAGTACGGCGGGCTAGCGTTAGCACAGATACGCAGTATTTT. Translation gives CASSVVVRRASVSTDTQYF.

The CDR3 region has the DNA TGTGCCAGCAGTACGGACAGTAACTATGGCTACACCTTC. It encodes CASSTDSNYGYTF. The V call is TRBV3-1 (or the pseudogene TRBV3-2), the J call TRBJ1-2; D is perhaps TRBD1 (6 bases). Per germline, CDR1 LGHDT and CDR2 YNNKEL (reference sequence). The CDR3 length is 13 residues. Trimming removed 6 bases at V and 1 base at J, with 9 bases between.